This T cell receptor beta chain was sequenced during a study of blood T cell repertoires in COVID-19. Overall study context: Acute and convalescent COVID-19 samples came from the United States, Italy and Spain.

This clone was observed a few times. This CDR3 spans 13 amino acids. Losses at the gene ends were 9 bases for V and 7 bases for J; bases not matched to a gene: 12. CDR1 is WSHSY and CDR2 is SAAADI in the germline V gene. Using immunoSEQ multiplex PCR, the repertoire was profiled, and TCRdb retains in-frame clones only, with some absent. The repertoire has 100,000 to 150,000 clones, approximately 90% of them found once; the top ten carry roughly 1.2%. V and J are TRBV10-2 and TRBJ2-7; 7 nucleotides match TRBD2. Sequencing input: peripheral blood. The clonotype comes from a woman older than 75 with acute or convalescent COVID-19. CDR3 sequence reads: CASRRRLAEEQYF. The CDR3 region has the DNA TGCGCCAGTAGACGGAGACTAGCCGAGGAGCAGTACTTC.